Following are 5 T cell receptor beta chains from one sample sequenced in a study of radiotherapy plus CTLA-4 blockade in lung cancer. TCRdb's copy holds only in-frame clones and misses some; the assay was immunoSEQ multiplex PCR. The data contain fewer than 65,000 clones, approximately 80% of them seen just once; the ten biggest clones take up 2% to 2.5%. The material was peripheral blood, obtained from a patient treated with radiotherapy plus ipilimumab. The source of these receptors is a human donor with non-small cell lung cancer whose response to radiotherapy plus ipilimumab could not be evaluated.

This clone was recorded a few times. This chain uses TRBV7-9 with TRBJ2-7; 11 bases line up with TRBD2. The J segment lost 6 bases and the V segment lost 5 bases, leaving 12 bases of the junction unmatched. The germline gives CDR1 SEHNR, CDR2 FQNEAQ (reference sequence). The CDR3 covers 16 residues. CDR3 amino acids: CASSQGASSGGLEQYF. The CDR3 DNA reads TGTGCCAGCAGCCAGGGGGCGTCTAGCGGGGGGCTCGAGCAGTACTTC.

The CDR3 spells CASSLVGTDNSPLHF. CDR3 DNA sequence: TGTGCCAGCAGCTTAGTGGGGACAGACAATTCACCCCTCCACTTT. The genes are TRBV7-9 and TRBJ1-6; 7 positions match TRBD1. Germline assignment: CDR1 SEHNR and CDR2 FQNEAQ (reference sequence). V gave up 1 base and J gave up 7 bases; unmatched junction bases: 4. The length of the CDR3 is 15 residues.

The chain joins TRBV6-4 to TRBJ2-1; tentatively, D is TRBD1 (6 bases). V gave up 3 bases and J gave up 7 bases, with 19 bases separating them. The CDR3 loop spans 16 amino acids. Germline V CDR1 and CDR2: MRHNA, SNTAGT. The CDR3 region has the DNA TGTGCCAGCAGTGATGGGTATGGACAGCTCGGGAATGAGCAGTTCTTC. This translates into CASSDGYGQLGNEQFF.

J is TRBJ2-2 and V is TRBV5-1; possibly TRBD2 for D (6 bases). Per the germline V gene, CDR1 is SGHRS and CDR2 is YFSETQ. V dropped 4 bases and J dropped 3 bases, with 16 bases sitting between them. The CDR3 spans 16 residues. This chain's CDR3 is CASSPTFGGHTGELFF. The CDR3 coding sequence is TGCGCCAGCAGCCCTACCTTTGGAGGGCACACCGGGGAGCTGTTTTTT.

V gene TRBV2 combines with J gene TRBJ1-6, with D possibly being TRBD1 (6 bases). The germline gives CDR1 SNHLY, CDR2 FYNNEI. The CDR3 contains 15 residues. Trimming removed 1 base from V and 6 bases from J, with 10 bases in between. The CDR3: CASSEEGTPNSPLHF. CDR3 DNA: TGTGCCAGCAGTGAAGAGGGGACACCTAATTCACCCCTCCACTTT.